This is a list of T cell receptor beta chains from one sample in a study of blood T cell repertoires in COVID-19. Sequenced by immunoSEQ multiplex PCR; TCRdb stores in-frame clones only, minus some. This sample has about 300,000 clones, with approximately 86% found just once. Sequencing was done on a sample of peripheral blood. The receptors derive from a man younger than 35 with active or convalescent COVID-19. Both conserved end residues are part of each CDR3. D genes are given only for firm matches. Where a row states a size, it is once, few, many or the class of an expanded clone; other rows omit it.

j_call d_call v_call clone_size cdr3_aa cdr3_nt
TRBJ1-2 TRBD1 TRBV6-5 - CASSYVQGAGYTF TGTGCCAGCAGTTACGTCCAGGGGGCTGGCTACACCTTC
TRBJ2-7 TRBD2 TRBV10-3 - CAISDSTSGSNEQYF TGTGCCATCAGTGATAGTACTAGCGGGAGCAACGAGCAGTACTTC
TRBJ2-7 - TRBV6-2/TRBV6-3 once CASSYEEGLTYEQYF TGTGCCAGCAGTTATGAGGAGGGATTAACCTACGAGCAGTACTTC
TRBJ1-2 TRBD1 TRBV19 - CASSSHRGLNYGYTF TGTGCCAGTAGTAGCCACAGGGGGCTGAACTATGGCTACACCTTC
TRBJ2-3 TRBD2 TRBV7-9 - CASSNPPGGPGDTQYF TGTGCCAGCAGCAATCCCCCGGGGGGGCCAGGGGATACGCAGTATTTT
TRBJ2-4 - TRBV3-1/TRBV3-2 - CASSPESGGSTQYF TGTGCCAGCAGCCCTGAATCTGGTGGTTCTACTCAGTACTTC
TRBJ2-3 TRBD1 TRBV5-6 - CASSGQGAIITDTQYF TGTGCCAGCAGCGGACAGGGGGCGATCATCACAGATACGCAGTATTTT
TRBJ2-7 - TRBV6-5 once CASSPSGDSYEQYF TGTGCCAGCAGTCCTTCCGGGGACTCCTACGAGCAGTACTTC
TRBJ2-5 - TRBV13 - CASTGQGIDQETQYF TGTGCCAGCACAGGCCAGGGAATAGACCAAGAGACCCAGTACTTC
TRBJ1-1 - TRBV27 - CASSADRLVAFF TGTGCCAGCAGTGCCGACAGGCTGGTGGCTTTCTTT
TRBJ2-3 - TRBV6-4 few CASSDSPGGTDTQYF TGTGCCAGCAGTGACTCCCCAGGGGGCACAGATACGCAGTATTTT
TRBJ2-2 TRBD1 TRBV5-1 - CASSWTGVATGELFF TGCGCCAGCAGCTGGACAGGGGTGGCCACCGGGGAGCTGTTTTTT
TRBJ1-6 - TRBV27 - CASQFGQNSPLHF TGTGCCAGCCAGTTTGGACAGAATTCACCCCTCCACTTT
TRBJ2-3 - TRBV11-2 - CASSLQRSGTDTQYF TGTGCCAGCAGCCTCCAGAGGTCCGGCACAGATACGCAGTATTTT
TRBJ2-7 TRBD1 TRBV27 - CASSTQGASYEQYF TGTGCCAGCAGTACCCAGGGGGCTAGCTACGAGCAGTACTTC
TRBJ1-5 - TRBV19 - CASRTTEYSNQPQHF TGTGCCAGTAGGACTACGGAATATAGCAATCAGCCCCAGCATTTT
TRBJ1-3 TRBD1 TRBV6-5 - CASSPGQGVFTIYF TGTGCCAGCAGTCCGGGACAGGGCGTCTTCACCATATATTTT
TRBJ2-1 TRBD1 TRBV7-9 once CASSLSVWGQGNEQFF TGTGCCAGCAGCTTGTCTGTCTGGGGACAGGGCAATGAGCAGTTCTTC
TRBJ2-7 - TRBV13 - CASSFNSPTYEQYF TGTGCCAGCAGCTTTAACAGCCCAACCTACGAGCAGTACTTC
TRBJ1-3 TRBD1 TRBV9 - CASSVGPSGTGVFDLTRIDTIYF TGTGCCAGCAGCGTAGGCCCTTCCGGGACAGGGGTTTTCGACCTCACCCGTATAGACACCATATATTTT
TRBJ1-1 - TRBV5-8 - CATRSELPAFF TGTGCTACAAGGTCGGAGCTGCCCGCTTTCTTT
TRBJ2-5 TRBD2 TRBV5-1 - CASSLGGRGGLLKTQYF TGCGCCAGCAGCTTGGGTGGGCGGGGGGGGCTACTGAAGACCCAGTACTTC
TRBJ1-4 - TRBV27 - CASSQYGQPWALFF TGTGCCAGCAGCCAATACGGACAGCCTTGGGCGCTGTTTTTT
TRBJ2-2 - TRBV27 - CASSDYTGELFF TGTGCCAGCAGTGACTACACCGGGGAGCTGTTTTTT
TRBJ1-1 - TRBV6-2/TRBV6-3 - CASSYSIREGDTEAFF TGTGCCAGCAGTTACTCGATCAGGGAGGGGGACACTGAAGCTTTCTTT
TRBJ2-1 TRBD2 TRBV3-1/TRBV3-2 - CASSQEPSGTSGGESSYNEQFF TGTGCCAGCAGCCAAGAACCTTCCGGGACTAGCGGGGGGGAGAGCTCCTACAATGAGCAGTTCTTC
TRBJ1-2 TRBD1 TRBV6-5 - CASRPQGAESYGYTF TGTGCCAGCAGGCCTCAGGGGGCTGAGAGCTATGGCTACACCTTC
TRBJ1-2 - TRBV9 - CASSSSGTPYGYTF TGTGCCAGCAGCTCCTCCGGGACTCCCTATGGCTACACCTTC
TRBJ2-1 - TRBV3-1/TRBV3-2 - CASSQDWRNEQFF TGTGCCAGCAGCCAAGACTGGCGGAATGAGCAGTTCTTC
TRBJ2-3 - TRBV4-3 - CASQRGIGTDTQYF TGCGCCAGCCAAAGGGGGATCGGCACAGATACGCAGTATTTT
TRBJ1-1 - TRBV5-1 - CASSLRTANTEAFF TGCGCCAGCAGCTTGCGGACAGCGAACACTGAAGCTTTCTTT
TRBJ1-5 TRBD1 TRBV9 - CASSGGTGGQPQHF TGTGCCAGCAGCGGCGGGACAGGGGGGCAGCCCCAGCATTTT
TRBJ2-7 - TRBV18 - CASSPGTRSVGWYEQYF TGTGCCAGCTCCCCCGGGACAAGGAGCGTGGGCTGGTACGAGCAGTACTTC
TRBJ2-1 TRBD2 TRBV7-9 - CASSLVGSGGEYNEQFF TGTGCCAGCAGCTTAGTAGGTAGCGGGGGAGAATACAATGAGCAGTTCTTC
TRBJ2-2 - TRBV7-6 - CASSLGSRVTGELFF TGTGCCAGCAGCTTAGGGTCCAGGGTAACCGGGGAGCTGTTTTTT
TRBJ2-4 - TRBV7-9 - CASSQSVGATELAKNIQYF TGTGCCAGCAGCCAAAGTGTGGGGGCGACAGAGCTAGCCAAAAACATTCAGTACTTC
TRBJ2-3 - TRBV6-5 once CASSSFSRTQYF TGTGCCAGCAGTTCCTTTAGTCGGACGCAGTATTTT
TRBJ1-1 - TRBV29-1 - CSVDRGTEAFF TGCAGCGTTGATAGGGGGACTGAAGCTTTCTTT
TRBJ2-2 TRBD1 TRBV6-2/TRBV6-3 - CASSYLMGTVNTGELFF TGTGCCAGCAGTTACTTGATGGGGACAGTAAACACCGGGGAGCTGTTTTTT
TRBJ1-3 - TRBV7-2 - CASVTTHSGYAIYF TGTGCCAGCGTTACTACCCACTCGGGGTACGCCATATATTTT
TRBJ2-7 - TRBV11-2 - CASSLDHHKGGIYEQYF TGTGCCAGCAGCTTAGATCATCATAAGGGCGGGATCTACGAGCAGTACTTC
TRBJ2-7 - TRBV2 - CASRRTDYYEQYF TGTGCCAGCAGGAGGACAGACTACTACGAGCAGTACTTC
TRBJ1-4 TRBD1 TRBV2 once CAKTGGRTNEKLFF TGTGCCAAGACAGGGGGTAGAACTAATGAAAAACTGTTTTTT
TRBJ1-3 - TRBV25-1 - CASRVGAGGNTIYF TGTGCCAGCAGGGTGGGGGCCGGAGGAAACACCATATATTTT
TRBJ2-7 - TRBV12-3/TRBV12-4 - CASSGPSYEQYF TGTGCCAGCAGTGGGCCTTCCTACGAGCAGTACTTC
TRBJ1-3 - TRBV9 - CASSVGGGSGNTIYF TGTGCCAGCAGCGTAGGGGGAGGCTCTGGAAACACCATATATTTT
TRBJ2-1 TRBD2 TRBV12-5 - CASGYGGLGGNEQFF TGTGCTAGTGGTTATGGGGGACTAGGTGGCAATGAGCAGTTCTTC
TRBJ2-7 TRBD1 TRBV5-5 - CASSLGGTGAYEQYF TGTGCCAGCAGCTTGGGAGGTACAGGGGCCTACGAGCAGTACTTC
TRBJ2-1 TRBD1 TRBV5-4 - CATQQGENEQFF TGTGCCACCCAACAGGGGGAGAATGAGCAGTTCTTC
TRBJ1-3 TRBD1 TRBV10-3 - CAISQAFWDRGVGNTIYF TGTGCCATCAGTCAAGCATTTTGGGACAGGGGTGTTGGAAACACCATATATTTT
TRBJ2-7 TRBD2 TRBV19 - CASSRTSGGTYGQYF TGTGCCAGTAGTAGAACTAGCGGGGGGACCTACGGGCAGTACTTC
TRBJ1-5 TRBD1 TRBV2 once CASSGTGTDQPQHF TGTGCCAGCAGTGGGACAGGGACTGATCAGCCCCAGCATTTT
TRBJ1-4 - TRBV13 once CASRPGHSNEKLFF TGTGCCAGCAGGCCGGGACACTCTAATGAAAAACTGTTTTTT
TRBJ2-2 TRBD1 TRBV7-8 - CASSGQSRGTGGTGELFF TGTGCCAGCAGCGGACAAAGCCGTGGGACAGGGGGCACCGGGGAGCTGTTTTTT
TRBJ1-1 - TRBV5-6 - CASSLAGVMNTEAFF TGTGCCAGCAGCTTGGCCGGGGTAATGAACACTGAAGCTTTCTTT
TRBJ1-5 TRBD1 TRBV18 - CASSSQGAERDQPQHF TGTGCCAGCTCATCCCAGGGGGCGGAGAGGGATCAGCCCCAGCATTTT